This is a list of T cell receptor beta chains from one sample in a study of T cell responses to AZD1222 COVID-19 vaccine. Repertoires were generated with immunoSEQ multiplex PCR, while TCRdb's copy carries only in-frame clones and drops some. Seen here are more than 150,000 clones, approximately 90% observed once, and the top ten hold 25% to 30%. The source material was peripheral blood, sampled 28 days after the second AZD1222 dose. These receptors all stem from an adult who received the AZD1222 COVID-19 vaccine. The CDR3 runs from the conserved cysteine through the conserved F or W. The order of the fields is V gene, J gene, D gene, clone size, CDR3 DNA, CDR3 protein. D genes are given only for firm matches. Clone size is shown for a subset of rows, as once, few, many or a class of expanded clone.

TRBV5-1,TRBJ2-7,TRBD2,.,TGCGCCAGCAGCTCTTTTAGCGGGAGCTCCTACGAGCAGTACTTC,CASSSFSGSSYEQYF
TRBV7-2,TRBJ2-1,TRBD2,.,TGTGCCAGCTTCTCCTGGACTAGCGGGAACAATGAGCAGTTCTTC,CASFSWTSGNNEQFF
TRBV30,TRBJ2-1,.,.,TGTGCCTGGAGTGTCGGGCTGGTCGAGCAGTTCTTC,CAWSVGLVEQFF
TRBV2,TRBJ2-3,.,.,TGTGCCAGCAGTGAATCATTAGTACATGCAGATACGCAGTATTTT,CASSESLVHADTQYF
TRBV5-6,TRBJ2-5,TRBD2,.,TGTGCCAGCAGCCGGGGGGACCAAGAGACCCAGTACTTC,CASSRGDQETQYF
TRBV30,TRBJ2-3,TRBD2,.,TGTGCCTGGAGTGTACTGAGCGGGAGCCGCACAGATACGCAGTATTTT,CAWSVLSGSRTDTQYF
TRBV18,TRBJ2-3,TRBD1,few,TGTGCCAGCTCACCAGACAGGGGAGACACAGATACGCAGTATTTT,CASSPDRGDTDTQYF
TRBV7-2,TRBJ2-7,TRBD2,.,TGTGCCAGCAGCGAAGGACTAGCGGGTGGTCCCTACGAGCAGTACTTC,CASSEGLAGGPYEQYF
TRBV7-2,TRBJ2-7,.,.,TGTGCCAGCAGCTCCCGGGTCACAGCTTTGGAGCAGTACTTC,CASSSRVTALEQYF
TRBV7-2,TRBJ2-3,.,.,TGTGCCAGCAGCTCGGAGTTTGAGAGGCAGTATTTT,CASSSEFERQYF
TRBV6-2/TRBV6-3,TRBJ2-7,TRBD2,.,TGTGCCAGCAGTAGCCAGGGACTAGCGGGAGTCGACGAGCAGTACTTC,CASSSQGLAGVDEQYF
TRBV10-3,TRBJ1-6,.,.,TGTGCCATCAGTGTAGGCGCGGTCTCTGGATCACCCCTCCACTTT,CAISVGAVSGSPLHF
TRBV3-1/TRBV3-2,TRBJ1-6,TRBD1,.,TGTGCCAGCAGTACGACAGGGGATAATTCACCCCTCCACTTT,CASSTTGDNSPLHF
TRBV5-1,TRBJ1-5,.,.,TGCGCCAGCAGCTCCGTCCGAGCGGATTATAGCAATCAGCCCCAGCATTTT,CASSSVRADYSNQPQHF
TRBV7-3,TRBJ2-6,.,once,TGTGCCAGCAGCGAGATCACGGGAGGGGCCAACGTCCTGACTTTC,CASSEITGGANVLTF
TRBV28,TRBJ1-1,TRBD1,.,TGTGCCAGCCTCCGAGGGGACAGGAGGTACACTGAAGCTTTCTTT,CASLRGDRRYTEAFF
TRBV5-5,TRBJ1-2,TRBD1,.,TGTGCCAGCAGCTTGGGACAGGGGACTAACTATGGCTACACCTTC,CASSLGQGTNYGYTF
TRBV14,TRBJ2-2,TRBD2,.,TGTGCCAGCAGCCACTGGGAGGGGCAGTCGGACACCGGGGAGCTGTTTTTT,CASSHWEGQSDTGELFF
TRBV19,TRBJ1-1,.,.,TGTGCCAGTAGTATAGGACCAGGGATGAACACTGAAGCTTTCTTT,CASSIGPGMNTEAFF
TRBV18,TRBJ1-2,.,.,TGTGCCAGCTCGCCGAAACTGAGTGGGTCGCACTATGGCTACACCTTC,CASSPKLSGSHYGYTF
TRBV23-1,TRBJ2-3,TRBD1,.,TGCGCCAGCAGTCACACGGGACAGGGGGCCCTCACAGATACGCAGTATTTT,CASSHTGQGALTDTQYF
TRBV30,TRBJ2-7,TRBD1,few,TGTGGAGCTGACAGGGGCTCCTACGAGCAGTACTTC,CGADRGSYEQYF
TRBV18,TRBJ2-5,TRBD2,.,TGTGCCAGCTCACCACAAAATAGCGGGAGCGGTGAGACCCAGTACTTC,CASSPQNSGSGETQYF
TRBV27,TRBJ2-3,.,.,TGTGCCAGCAGCCGCGAGGGCAGAGCTAGCACAGATACGCAGTATTTT,CASSREGRASTDTQYF
TRBV6-5,TRBJ2-7,TRBD1,.,TGTGCCAGCAGGCGACAGGGAAACTACGAGCAGTACTTC,CASRRQGNYEQYF
TRBV7-3,TRBJ1-2,.,.,TGTGCCAGCAGCTTAAGGAGCTACACCTTC,CASSLRSYTF